This T cell receptor (beta chain) was recovered during a study of blood T cell repertoires in COVID-19. Overall study: Samples representing acute and convalescent COVID-19 were sourced from the United States, Italy and Spain. The cDNA or gDNA used as material had been derived from T cells, B-cell-depleted T cells, or PBMCs.

There are 14 residues in the CDR3. V was shortened by 4 bases and J by 5 bases, with 15 bases between the two germline ends. The germline gives CDR1 SGHTS, CDR2 YDEGEE. Sequencing was performed with immunoSEQ multiplex PCR; in TCRdb, only in-frame clones are kept and a portion is missing. The repertoire holds some 150,000 clones, with about 85% as singletons. The clonotype was recovered from a man aged 55 to 70 with COVID-19, enrolled during active disease. The gene calls are TRBV5-8 and TRBJ2-5; D might be TRBD1 (6 bases). Sequencing was carried out using peripheral blood. The CDR3 region has the DNA TGTGCCAGCAGCATGGTAGGGACACGCGAGACCCAGTACTTC. Its protein product is CASSMVGTRETQYF.